The 32 T cell receptor beta chains below were found in one sample sequenced in a study of beta chain features in type 1 diabetes. Study-wide findings and caveats: TCRB CDR3 length was moderately but significantly reduced in all four CD4+ subsets of Type 1 diabetes patients.

These receptors lack a known antigen. Reverse transcribing all isolated RNA meant expressed TCRB transcripts were sequenced. Only in-frame clones appear in the TCRdb table, and some are missing; sequencing was by immunoSEQ multiplex PCR. The sample contains nearly 700,000 clones, roughly an eighth of which appear only once. Material for sequencing was naive CD4+ T cells from blood. Receptor source: a man aged 18 to 29 with type 1 diabetes.

V is TRBV7-3 and J is TRBJ2-3; D gene uncertain. Germline V gene data show CDR1 as SGHTA and CDR2 as FQGTGA. The V end lost 4 bases, the J end lost 0 bases, and 8 bases lay between the germline ends. The CDR3 length is 14 residues. The CDR3 sequence is CASSSGVSTDTQYF. The DNA for the CDR3 is TGTGCCAGCAGCTCCGGAGTGAGCACAGATACGCAGTATTTT.

The chain joins TRBV18 to TRBJ1-1; 7 bases are a match to TRBD1. Germline CDR1 KGHSH, CDR2 LQKENI. The CDR3 spans 13 residues. Trimming cost V 4 bases and J 6 bases; bases outside gene matches: 5. In DNA form, the CDR3 reads TGTGCCAGCTCACTATCGACAGGGTCTGAAGCTTTCTTT. Encoded protein: CASSLSTGSEAFF.

A word on this clone: Other DNA variants within this sample encode the same CDR3. This chain links TRBV29-1 with TRBJ1-5; D is unclear. The CDR3 totals 12 residues. Germline V lookup: CDR1 SQVTM, CDR2 ANQGSEA. Trimming removed 4 bases at V and 2 bases at J, with 6 bases between. DNA for the CDR3: TGCAGCGTTGCCGGGGGCAATCAGCCCCAGCATTTT. It codes for CSVAGGNQPQHF.

This chain uses TRBV5-6 with TRBJ2-3; 10 nucleotides agree with TRBD1. CDR1 SGHDT and CDR2 YYEEEE come from the germline V gene. The CDR3 loop spans 15 amino acids. The V and J ends lost 5 bases and 2 bases, in that order; junction bases with no gene match: 5. The CDR3 spells CASSLTGGSTDTQYF. CDR3 nucleotides: TGTGCCAGCAGTTTGACAGGGGGCTCCACAGATACGCAGTATTTT.

This clone has a handful of counts. This chain links TRBV5-6 with TRBJ1-6; possibly TRBD1 for D (6 bases). V lost 4 bases, J lost 9 bases, and 11 bases lay in between. Germline V CDR1 and CDR2: SGHDT, YYEEEE. CDR3 length: 13 residues. The CDR3, as DNA: TGTGCCAGCAGCCTCTACAGGGTTTCACCCCTCCACTTT. It yields the protein CASSLYRVSPLHF.

There are a few counts of this clone. The genes are TRBV6-5 and TRBJ2-7; maybe TRBD2 (5 bases). V shed 7 bases and J shed 5 bases, with 15 bases lying between them. Per germline, CDR1 MNHEY and CDR2 SVGAGI. The CDR3 has 13 amino acids. The CDR3, as DNA: TGTGCCAGCAACGTTTGGGGAGAGAACGAGCAGTACTTC. It specifies CASNVWGENEQYF.

This clone was detected a few times. The V call is TRBV25-1, the J call TRBJ1-4; tentatively, D is TRBD1 (5 bases). V was shortened by 0 bases and J by 3 bases, with 8 bases between the two germline ends. The CDR3 loop spans 15 amino acids. Germline values: CDR1 MGHDK, CDR2 SYGVNS. CDR3 in DNA: TGTGCCAGCAGTGAATATGGGGCTTCTAATGAAAAACTGTTTTTT. Residues: CASSEYGASNEKLFF.

The chain has TRBV30 and TRBJ2-1; D remains unclear. Between the trimmed V and J ends, which lost 4 bases and 8 bases, there was a span of 9 bases. The germline V gene encodes CDR1 GTSNPN and CDR2 SVGIG (reference sequence). The CDR3 runs to 11 residues. In DNA, the CDR3 is TGTGCCTGGACAGGAGCCCATGAGCAGTTCTTC. As protein: CAWTGAHEQFF.

This chain links TRBV7-9 with TRBJ2-1; TRBD2 might be the D (5 bases). The germline V gene encodes CDR1 SEHNR and CDR2 FQNEAQ (reference sequence). This CDR3 has 14 residues. The V and J ends lost 11 bases and 3 bases respectively, with 17 bases between them. The chain's CDR3 is CAFSLLADYNEQFF. In nucleotides, the CDR3 is TGTGCCTTCAGCCTCCTAGCCGACTACAATGAGCAGTTCTTC.

This clone has a handful of counts. V is TRBV25-1 and J is TRBJ2-1; TRBD2 matches 8 bases. Unmatched junction bases numbered 6, after V lost 2 bases and J lost 6 bases. Per germline, CDR1 MGHDK and CDR2 SYGVNS. The CDR3 spans 15 residues. This CDR3 is CASSEITGTSNEQFF. CDR3 coding DNA: TGTGCCAGCAGTGAAATCACCGGGACTAGCAATGAGCAGTTCTTC. Combining the CDR3 with reference TRBV25-1 and TRBJ2-1 gives the whole variable domain EADIYQTPRYLVIGTGKKITLECSQTMGHDKMYWYQQDPGMELHLIHYSYGVNSTEKGDLSSESTVSRIRTEHFPLTLESARPSHTSQYLCASSEITGTSNEQFFGPGTRLTVL.

This clone was observed a handful of times. The rearrangement uses TRBV19 and TRBJ2-3; possibly TRBD2 for D (6 bases). V was trimmed by 7 bases and J by 5 bases, leaving 19 bases between them. The CDR3 sequence is 15 residues long. Germline assignment: CDR1 LNHDA and CDR2 SQIVND (reference sequence). CDR3 nucleotide sequence: TGTGCCAGTAAGGGTGCTTGGCGGGGAAGAGATACGCAGTATTTT. Translated, it gives CASKGAWRGRDTQYF.

The V call is TRBV7-2, the J call TRBJ1-6; D not resolved. The V gene's germline CDR1 is SGHTA and CDR2 FQGNSA. This CDR3 has 14 amino acids. Trimming stripped 3 bases from V and 13 bases from J, with 16 bases between. CDR3 sequence reads: CASSLGQAERPLHF. In DNA form, the CDR3 reads TGTGCCAGCAGCTTGGGCCAGGCGGAGAGGCCCCTCCACTTT.

This clone turned up a few times. V is TRBV10-1 and J is TRBJ2-7, with D unclear. CDR1 WNHNN and CDR2 SYGVQD come from the germline V gene (reference sequence). CDR3 length: 13 residues. Trimming removed 3 bases at V and 5 bases at J, with 11 bases between. CDR3 coding DNA: TGCGCCAGCAGTGAAGGGCCCCTGGACGAGCAGTACTTC. Amino acid sequence: CASSEGPLDEQYF.

This clone was seen more than once but under ten times. V gene TRBV10-2 combines with J gene TRBJ1-1, with D possibly TRBD1 on 5 matching bases. Germline V lookup: CDR1 WSHSY, CDR2 SAAADI. This CDR3 contains 13 residues. V was cut by 1 base and J by 8 bases, with 11 bases left in between. DNA of the CDR3: TGCGCCAGCAGTGAGTGGAACAGGTGGGAAGCTTTCTTT. It is translated as CASSEWNRWEAFF.

This clone was found a few times. V gene TRBV30 combines with J gene TRBJ1-2, with TRBD1 as a possible D gene (6 bases). V lost 0 bases and J lost 5, with 16 bases in between. CDR3 length equals 15 residues. The germline gives CDR1 GTSNPN, CDR2 SVGIG (reference sequence). Here the CDR3 reads CAWSVGQGSNYGYTF. The CDR3 DNA reads as TGTGCCTGGAGTGTAGGGCAGGGGAGTAATTATGGCTACACCTTC.

This clone came up a few times. V is TRBV10-3 and J is TRBJ1-4; 7 bases line up with TRBD1. The CDR3 extends over 15 amino acids. The ends lost 5 bases at V and 3 bases at J; junction bases unmatched: 6. Germline CDR1 reads ENHRY; CDR2 reads SYGVKD. The CDR3 reads CAISPEGQPNEKLFF. The CDR3 DNA reads TGTGCCATCAGTCCAGAGGGACAGCCTAATGAAAAACTGTTTTTT.

The CDR3 region has the DNA TGTGCCAGCAGGCGTGGGACAGGGGAGGCGGGGACCCAGTACTTC. Translation: CASRRGTGEAGTQYF. The V and J genes are TRBV5-4 and TRBJ2-5; TRBD1 matches at 10 bases. The CDR3 covers 15 residues. The V and J ends lost 5 bases and 7 bases, in that order; junction bases with no gene match: 11. Germline assignment: CDR1 SGHNT and CDR2 YYREEE (reference sequence).

This clone was counted only a few times. At one of its ends the junction is not consistent with the germline gene, which may arise from a read error. Other DNA sequences in the same sample also yield this CDR3. V gene TRBV7-7 combines with J gene TRBJ2-3, with a tentative D call TRBD1 (6 bases). CDR1 and CDR2 from the germline V gene are SSHAT and FNYEAQ (reference sequence). The CDR3 is 13 amino acids. This chain's CDR3 is CASSPTGLDTQYF. CDR3 sequence (DNA): TGTGCTAGCAGCCCCACAGGGCTTGATACGCAGTATTTT.

A few counts support this clone. The rearrangement links TRBV30 to TRBJ1-5; no reliable D call. V gave up 0 bases and J gave up 4 bases, with 22 bases separating them. In germline, CDR1 is GTSNPN, CDR2 SVGIG (reference sequence). The CDR3 loop spans 18 amino acids. Here the CDR3 DNA reads TGTGCCTGGAGTGTATACTCCCCCCGGGCTCTTGGGAATCAGCCCCAGCATTTT. Residues: CAWSVYSPRALGNQPQHF.

This clone has just a few counts. The chain couples TRBV28 to TRBJ1-5; the D is unclear. The CDR3 runs 15 residues. V dropped 6 bases and J dropped 4 bases, with 16 bases sitting between them. Per the germline V gene, CDR1 is MDHEN and CDR2 is SYDVKM. CDR3 in amino acids: CASRGRAEGNQPQHF. The CDR3 coding sequence is TGTGCCAGCAGGGGAAGGGCCGAGGGAAATCAGCCCCAGCATTTT. Variable domain in full (rest from reference TRBV28 and TRBJ1-5): DVKVTQSSRYLVKRTGEKVFLECVQDMDHENMFWYRQDPGLGLRLIYFSYDVKMKEKGDIPEGYSVSREKKERFSLILESASTNQTSMYLCASRGRAEGNQPQHFGDGTRLSIL.

The rearrangement links TRBV6-5 to TRBJ2-1; 8 bases line up with TRBD1. CDR1 MNHEY and CDR2 SVGAGI come from the germline V gene. J lost 2 bases, V lost 4 bases, and 4 bases had no gene match. The CDR3 covers 15 residues. Here the CDR3 reads CASSFGQGPYNEQFF. The DNA for the CDR3 is TGTGCCAGCAGTTTCGGACAGGGCCCCTACAATGAGCAGTTCTTC.

The chain combines TRBV9 with TRBJ1-2; perhaps TRBD1 as D (6 bases). CDR1 and CDR2 (germline): SGDLS, YYNGEE. Trimming removed 0 bases at V and 4 bases at J, with 13 bases between. The CDR3 totals 15 residues. The CDR3 loop is CASSVESTGSYGYTF. CDR3 in DNA: TGTGCCAGCAGCGTAGAGTCTACAGGGAGCTATGGCTACACCTTC. Using reference TRBV9 and TRBJ1-2 for the parts outside the CDR3, the full variable domain is DSGVTQTPKHLITATGQRVTLRCSPRSGDLSVYWYQQSLDQGLQFLIQYYNGEERAKGNILERFSAQQFPDLHSELNLSSLELGDSALYFCASSVESTGSYGYTFGSGTRLTVV.

The rearrangement links TRBV7-9 to TRBJ1-6, with TRBD1 matching over 10 bases. The trim removed 4 bases at V and 8 bases at J, leaving 5 bases unmatched. The germline V gene encodes CDR1 SEHNR and CDR2 FQNEAQ (reference sequence). The CDR3 has 15 residues. CDR3 loop: CASSWETGGYSPLHF. CDR3 bases: TGTGCCAGCAGCTGGGAGACAGGGGGCTATTCACCCCTCCACTTT.

This clone was detected only a few times. This sequence joins TRBV30 and TRBJ1-3; possibly TRBD1 for D (6 bases). Germline-derived CDR1 and CDR2 are GTSNPN and SVGIG (reference sequence). The CDR3 has 16 residues. Deletions cut 1 base from V and 0 bases from J, with 13 bases between. In DNA, the CDR3 is TGTGCCTGGAGTGCCGACAGGACTTTCTCTGGAAACACCATATATTTT. This translates into CAWSADRTFSGNTIYF.

The rearrangement joins TRBV7-9 to TRBJ2-2; 9 bases line up with TRBD2. CDR1 and CDR2 (germline): SEHNR, FQNEAQ (reference sequence). V dropped 5 bases and J dropped 6; count of bases not matched to a gene: 10. The CDR3 totals 16 residues. DNA for the CDR3: TGTGCCAGCAGCAGGCCCGGGACTAGCTTTGCCGGGGAGCTGTTTTTT. Protein sequence: CASSRPGTSFAGELFF.

The chain joins TRBV14 to TRBJ2-3, with D hard to call. Germline CDR1 is SGHDN and CDR2 is FVKESK. CDR3 length equals 15 residues. V was pared by 1 base and J by 8 bases, with 16 bases between. The CDR3 loop reads CASSQVYPPGGTQYF. The CDR3, as DNA: TGTGCCAGCAGCCAAGTGTACCCCCCGGGCGGTACGCAGTATTTT. The variable domain in full, completed from reference TRBV14 and TRBJ2-3, reads EAGVTQFPSHSVIEKGQTVTLRCDPISGHDNLYWYRRVMGKEIKFLLHFVKESKQDESGMPNNRFLAERTGGTYSTLKVQPAELEDSGVYFCASSQVYPPGGTQYFGPGTRLTVL.

This clone was observed a handful of times. The chain combines TRBV5-1 with TRBJ1-2; D gene uncertain. The germline V gene has CDR1 SGHRS and CDR2 YFSETQ. Deletions cut 0 bases from V and 1 base from J, with 10 bases between. The CDR3 runs to 15 residues. CDR3 sequence (DNA): TGCGCCAGCAGCTTGGGTGGCCCGGTTAACTATGGCTACACCTTC. Protein sequence: CASSLGGPVNYGYTF. Based on the CDR3 plus reference TRBV5-1 and TRBJ1-2, the full variable domain is KAGVTQTPRYLIKTRGQQVTLSCSPISGHRSVSWYQQTPGQGLQFLFEYFSETQRNKGNFPGRFSGRQFSNSRSEMNVSTLELGDSALYLCASSLGGPVNYGYTFGSGTRLTVV.

This clone was seen more than once but under ten times. Within the sample, other DNA sequences also encode this same CDR3. This sequence joins TRBV28 and TRBJ2-5; 8 nucleotides match TRBD1. CDR1 and CDR2 (germline): MDHEN, SYDVKM. This CDR3 has 13 residues. V lost 4 bases, J lost 4 bases, and 2 bases stayed unmatched. This CDR3 reads CASSSGQGETQYF. In DNA form, the CDR3 reads TGTGCCAGCAGTTCAGGACAGGGAGAGACCCAGTACTTC.

The rearrangement links TRBV2 to TRBJ1-4; 9 bases align to TRBD1. The CDR3 runs 13 residues. Germline CDR1 reads SNHLY; CDR2 reads FYNNEI. V was clipped by 8 bases and J by 7 bases; unmatched bases: 5. The CDR3 coding sequence is TGTGCCAGCGGGACAGGGTCAGGTGAAAAACTGTTTTTT. Encoded protein: CASGTGSGEKLFF.

The gene calls are TRBV13 and TRBJ1-1; D gene unclear. The length of the CDR3 is 14 residues. V was pared by 4 bases and J by 0 bases, with 9 bases between. Germline V gene data show CDR1 as PRHDT and CDR2 as FYEKMQ (reference sequence). In DNA form, the CDR3 reads TGTGCCAGCAGCTCCCTCGGCCTGAACACTGAAGCTTTCTTT. It yields the protein CASSSLGLNTEAFF.

The table lists this clone with a few counts. Additional DNA sequences in this sample encode the identical CDR3. The genes are TRBV30 and TRBJ1-5, with D possibly matching TRBD1 (5 bases). V was trimmed by 0 bases and J by 5 bases, leaving 8 bases between them. Germline lookup yields CDR1 GTSNPN and CDR2 SVGIG (reference sequence). CDR3 length equals 13 residues. CDR3 amino acids: CAWSVSRDQPQHF. Here the CDR3 DNA reads TGTGCCTGGAGTGTATCCAGGGATCAGCCCCAGCATTTT.

This chain joins TRBV10-2 and TRBJ1-5; TRBD1 is a possible D gene (5 bases). Deletions cut 4 bases from V and 3 bases from J, with 16 bases between. This CDR3 contains 16 residues. CDR1 is WSHSY, CDR2 SAAADI, per germline. CDR3 bases: TGCGCCAGCAGTGTGATGGGGAACGGACACAATCAGCCCCAGCATTTT. Encoded protein: CASSVMGNGHNQPQHF.